A single sample gave rise to the 8 T cell receptor beta chains below, sequenced in a study of beta chain features in type 1 diabetes. Sequencing targeted expressed TCRB transcripts, as all isolated RNA had been reverse transcribed. TCRdb's table, derived via immunoSEQ multiplex PCR, lists solely in-frame clones and lacks some. The table lists a few hundred thousand clones, around a fifth of them singletons. The sequenced sample was naive CD4+ T cells from blood. The source is a woman under 30 in good health.

This clone has a handful of counts. V usage is TRBV15 and J usage is TRBJ2-7, with 9 bases matching TRBD2. V lost 3 bases, J lost 3 bases, and 24 bases stayed unmatched. The CDR3 is 21 residues long. Germline V lookup: CDR1 LNHNV, CDR2 YYDKDF (reference sequence). CDR3 loop: CATSSSQRASGTTWGIYEQYF. The CDR3 bases are TGTGCCACCAGCAGCTCTCAACGAGCTAGCGGGACTACATGGGGGATCTACGAGCAGTACTTC.

This chain joins TRBV11-2 and TRBJ2-5, with 9 bases that match TRBD2. CDR3 size: 16 residues. Per germline, CDR1 SGHAT and CDR2 FQNNGV. Trimming removed 4 bases from V and 5 bases from J; junction bases left unmatched: 11. CDR3: CASSSLRAGGQETQYF. The CDR3 nucleotides are TGTGCCAGCAGCTCTCTCCGGGCGGGGGGGCAGGAGACCCAGTACTTC.

This sequence joins TRBV18 and TRBJ1-4; D is possibly TRBD1 (6 bases). The V gene lost 8 bases and the J gene lost 4 bases, with 14 bases spanning the gap. CDR1 and CDR2 from the germline V gene are KGHSH and LQKENI. CDR3 size: 14 residues. The CDR3 here is CASKQGTSNEKLFF. The CDR3 nucleotides are TGTGCCAGCAAGCAGGGGACAAGTAATGAAAAACTGTTTTTT.

The chain has TRBV5-6 and TRBJ2-2, with 9 bases that match TRBD1. The CDR3 has 15 residues. Germline CDR1 and CDR2: SGHDT and YYEEEE. Germline trimming cut 4 bases from V and 5 bases from J; bases unmatched to any gene: 6. CDR3 in amino acids: CASSQQGALTGELFF. CDR3 in DNA: TGTGCCAGCAGCCAACAGGGGGCGCTGACCGGGGAGCTGTTTTTT.

This clone has only a few counts. The chain combines TRBV30 with TRBJ2-7; D is uncertain. With 2 bases removed from V and 3 bases from J, the gap between germline ends came to 5 bases. In germline, CDR1 is GTSNPN, CDR2 SVGIG (reference sequence). This CDR3 contains 11 residues. DNA of the CDR3: TGTGCCTGGAGTAATAGCTACGAGCAGTACTTC. It encodes CAWSNSYEQYF. Full variable domain (outside the CDR3, taken from reference TRBV30 and TRBJ2-7): SQTIHQWPATLVQPVGSPLSLECTVEGTSNPNLYWYRQAAGRGLQLLFYSVGIGQISSEVPQNLSASRPQDRQFILSSKKLLLSDSGFYLCAWSNSYEQYFGPGTRLTVT.

This clone was counted between two and nine times. V and J are TRBV7-9 and TRBJ2-5, with TRBD1 matching 7 bases. From germline, CDR1 is SEHNR and CDR2 FQNEAQ (reference sequence). The length of the CDR3 is 15 residues. With V trimmed by 1 base and J by 2 bases, 4 bases remained unmatched. The CDR3 DNA reads as TGTGCCAGCAGCTTAGGGACAGGCCGACAAGAGACCCAGTACTTC. It encodes CASSLGTGRQETQYF.

The chain uses TRBV28 and TRBJ2-5; possibly TRBD1 for D (6 bases). The CDR3 has 14 amino acids. Deletions cut 8 bases from V and 3 bases from J, with 16 bases between. The germline V gene encodes CDR1 MDHEN and CDR2 SYDVKM. CDR3 sequence reads: CASSKPDRKETQYF. CDR3 in DNA: TGTGCCAGCTCCAAGCCAGACAGGAAAGAGACCCAGTACTTC.

The chain couples TRBV15 to TRBJ2-5; TRBD2 matches 12 bases. V lost 0 bases to trimming and J lost 6 bases; unmatched junction nucleotides: 2. Germline-derived CDR1 and CDR2 are LNHNV and YYDKDF (reference sequence). This CDR3 is 15 amino acids long. The DNA of the CDR3 is TGTGCCACCAGCAGAGATCTAGCGGGAGGGAAGACCCAGTACTTC. Translation gives CATSRDLAGGKTQYF.